This entry features one TCR beta chain sequence. The data are from a study of a mutant IDH1 vaccine in newly diagnosed glioma. Assay: immunoSEQ multiplex PCR; the TCRdb copy retains only in-frame clones and omits some. The sample holds fewer than 85,000 clones; 80% to 90% are singletons and the top ten take 2.9%. Time point indicated: baseline, week 1 (first vaccination visit). Documented treatment: pre-vaccination baseline after standard-of-care therapy. V was clipped by 1 base and J by 4 bases, with 8 bases between them. This CDR3 is built from 15 residues. CDR1 is MGHRA and CDR2 is YSYEKL in the germline V gene.

The chain uses TRBV4-1 and TRBJ2-6; D gene ambiguous. The receptor's source is a man aged 30 to 45 with glioma. Sequencing was performed on PBMCs, taken from a glioma patient treated with radiotherapy, temozolomide or both. This chain's CDR3 is CASSQGPLGANVLTF. The CDR3 DNA follows: TGCGCCAGCAGCCAAGGACCCCTCGGGGCCAACGTCCTGACTTTC.